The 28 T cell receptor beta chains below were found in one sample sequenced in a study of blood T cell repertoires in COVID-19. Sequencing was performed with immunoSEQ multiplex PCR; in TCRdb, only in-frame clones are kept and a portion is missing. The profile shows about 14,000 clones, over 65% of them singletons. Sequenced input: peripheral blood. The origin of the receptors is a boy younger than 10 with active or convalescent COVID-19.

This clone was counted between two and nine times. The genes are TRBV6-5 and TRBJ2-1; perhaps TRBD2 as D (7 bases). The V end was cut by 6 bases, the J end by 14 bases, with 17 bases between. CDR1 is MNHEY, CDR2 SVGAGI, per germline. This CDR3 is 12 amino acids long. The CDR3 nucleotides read TGTGCCAGCAGAAACAGCGGGAAGGGGGAGTTCTTC. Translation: CASRNSGKGEFF.

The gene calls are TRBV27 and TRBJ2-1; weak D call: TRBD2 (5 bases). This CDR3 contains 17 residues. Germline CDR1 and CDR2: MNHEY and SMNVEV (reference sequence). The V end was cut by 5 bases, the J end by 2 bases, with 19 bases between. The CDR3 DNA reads TGTGCCAGCAGTGGGGATTCTAGCTGGCCCCCCTACAATGAGCAGTTCTTC. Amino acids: CASSGDSSWPPYNEQFF.

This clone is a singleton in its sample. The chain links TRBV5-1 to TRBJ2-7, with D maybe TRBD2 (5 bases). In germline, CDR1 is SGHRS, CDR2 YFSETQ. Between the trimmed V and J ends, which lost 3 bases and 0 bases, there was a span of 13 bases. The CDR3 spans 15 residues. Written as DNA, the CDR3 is TGCGCCAGCAGCTCGGACTTCCCCAGCTCCTACGAGCAGTACGTC. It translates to CASSSDFPSSYEQYV.

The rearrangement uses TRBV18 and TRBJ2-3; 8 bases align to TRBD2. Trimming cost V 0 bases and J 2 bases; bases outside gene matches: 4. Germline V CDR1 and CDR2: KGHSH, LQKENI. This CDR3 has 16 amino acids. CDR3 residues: CASSPPGGRITDTQYF. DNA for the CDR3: TGTGCCAGCTCACCACCAGGCGGGAGGATCACAGATACGCAGTATTTT.

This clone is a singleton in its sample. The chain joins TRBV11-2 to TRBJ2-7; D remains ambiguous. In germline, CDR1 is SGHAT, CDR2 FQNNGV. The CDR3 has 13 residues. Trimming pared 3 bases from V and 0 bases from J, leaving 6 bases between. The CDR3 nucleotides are TGTGCCAGCAGCTTTCCAGGCTCCTACGAGCAGTACTTC. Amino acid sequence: CASSFPGSYEQYF.

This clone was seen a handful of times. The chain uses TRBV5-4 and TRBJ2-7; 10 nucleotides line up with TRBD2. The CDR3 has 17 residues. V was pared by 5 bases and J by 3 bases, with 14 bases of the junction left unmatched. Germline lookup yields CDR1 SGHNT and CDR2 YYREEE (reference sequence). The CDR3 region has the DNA TGTGCCAGCAGTATTGGTAGCTGGCTAGCGGGGGACTACGAGCAGTACTTC. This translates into CASSIGSWLAGDYEQYF.

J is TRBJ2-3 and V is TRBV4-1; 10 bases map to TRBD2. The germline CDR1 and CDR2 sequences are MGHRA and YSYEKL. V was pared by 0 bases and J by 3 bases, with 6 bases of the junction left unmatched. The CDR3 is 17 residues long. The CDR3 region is CASSQDRETSGTDTQYF. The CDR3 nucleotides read TGCGCCAGCAGCCAAGATAGGGAGACTAGCGGGACAGATACGCAGTATTTT.

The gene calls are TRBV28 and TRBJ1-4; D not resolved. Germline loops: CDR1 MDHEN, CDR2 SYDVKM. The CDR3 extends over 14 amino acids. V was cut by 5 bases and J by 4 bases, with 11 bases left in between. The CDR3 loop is CASSPRVLNEKLFF. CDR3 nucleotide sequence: TGTGCCAGCAGTCCCCGGGTCCTTAATGAAAAACTGTTTTTT.

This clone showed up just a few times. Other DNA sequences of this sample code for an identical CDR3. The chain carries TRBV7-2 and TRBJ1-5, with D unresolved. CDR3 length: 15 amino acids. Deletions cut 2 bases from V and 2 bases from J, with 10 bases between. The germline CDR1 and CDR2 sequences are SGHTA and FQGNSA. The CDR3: CASSLSGRGNQPQHF. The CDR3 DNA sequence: TGTGCCAGCAGCTTATCGGGGAGAGGCAATCAGCCCCAGCATTTT.

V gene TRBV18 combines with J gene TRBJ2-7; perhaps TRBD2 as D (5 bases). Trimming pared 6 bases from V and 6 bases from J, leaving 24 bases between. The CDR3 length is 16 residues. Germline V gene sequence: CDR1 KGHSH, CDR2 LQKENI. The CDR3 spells CASSRTDFGVWSEQYF. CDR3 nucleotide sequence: TGTGCCAGCTCCCGAACCGACTTCGGGGTCTGGAGCGAGCAGTACTTC. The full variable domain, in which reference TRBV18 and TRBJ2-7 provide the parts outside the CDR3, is NAGVMQNPRHLVRRRGQEARLRCSPMKGHSHVYWYRQLPEEGLKFMVYLQKENIIDESGMPKERFSAEFPKEGPSILRIQQVVRGDSAAYFCASSRTDFGVWSEQYFGPGTRLTVT.

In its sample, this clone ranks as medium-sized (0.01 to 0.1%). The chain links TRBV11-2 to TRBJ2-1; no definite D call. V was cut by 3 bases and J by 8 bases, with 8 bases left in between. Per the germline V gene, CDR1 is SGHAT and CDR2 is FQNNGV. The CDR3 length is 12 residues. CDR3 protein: CASSFWPDEQFF. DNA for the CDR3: TGTGCCAGCAGCTTTTGGCCCGATGAGCAGTTCTTC.

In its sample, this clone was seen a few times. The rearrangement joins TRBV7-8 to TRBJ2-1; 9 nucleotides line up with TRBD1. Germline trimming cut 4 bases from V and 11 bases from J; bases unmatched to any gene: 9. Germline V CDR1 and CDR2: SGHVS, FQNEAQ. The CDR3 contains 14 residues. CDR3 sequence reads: CASSSPGTGSQQFF. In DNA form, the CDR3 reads TGTGCCAGCAGCTCGCCCGGGACAGGGAGTCAGCAGTTCTTC. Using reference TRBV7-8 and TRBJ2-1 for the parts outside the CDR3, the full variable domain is GAGVSQSPRYKVAKRGQDVALRCDPISGHVSLFWYQQALGQGPEFLTYFQNEAQLDKSGLPSDRFFAERPEGSVSTLKIQRTQQEDSAVYLCASSSPGTGSQQFFGPGTRLTVL.

CDR3 DNA: TGTGCCTGGAGGATATGGACTAGCGGGGGCCCCAGGGGAGAGACCCAGTACTTC. Protein product: CAWRIWTSGGPRGETQYF. The chain recombines TRBV30 with TRBJ2-5, with TRBD2 identical over 13 bases. This CDR3 comprises 18 residues. CDR1 is GTSNPN, CDR2 SVGIG, per germline (reference sequence). V lost 3 bases, J lost 4 bases, and 14 bases stayed unmatched.

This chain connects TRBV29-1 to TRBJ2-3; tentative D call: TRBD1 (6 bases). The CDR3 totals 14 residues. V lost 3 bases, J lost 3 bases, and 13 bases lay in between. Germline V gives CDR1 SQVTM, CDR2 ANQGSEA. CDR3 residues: CSVDKPQGTDTQYF. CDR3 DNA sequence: TGCAGCGTTGACAAACCTCAGGGGACAGATACGCAGTATTTT.

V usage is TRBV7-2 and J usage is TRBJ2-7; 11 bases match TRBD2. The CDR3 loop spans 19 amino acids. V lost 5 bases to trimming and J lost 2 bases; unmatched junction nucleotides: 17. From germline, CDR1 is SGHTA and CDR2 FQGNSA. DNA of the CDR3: TGTGCCAGCAGCGCCAGACGGGGACTAGCGGACCTCAGCCCCTACGAGCAGTACTTC. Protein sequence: CASSARRGLADLSPYEQYF.

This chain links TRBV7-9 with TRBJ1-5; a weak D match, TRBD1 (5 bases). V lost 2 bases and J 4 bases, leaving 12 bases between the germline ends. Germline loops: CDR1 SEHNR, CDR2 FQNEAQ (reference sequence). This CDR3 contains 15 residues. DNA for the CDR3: TGTGCCAGCAGCTTAATCGGGGGTCGTAATCAGCCCCAGCATTTT. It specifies CASSLIGGRNQPQHF.

The CDR3 DNA reads TGTGCCAGTAGTCCTCAGTCCTGGAGGGATGAAAAACTGTTTTTT. It specifies CASSPQSWRDEKLFF. The genes are TRBV19 and TRBJ1-4; D gene ambiguous. V was clipped by 5 bases and J by 6 bases, with 16 bases between them. The germline CDR1 and CDR2 sequences are LNHDA and SQIVND (reference sequence). This CDR3 is 15 amino acids long.

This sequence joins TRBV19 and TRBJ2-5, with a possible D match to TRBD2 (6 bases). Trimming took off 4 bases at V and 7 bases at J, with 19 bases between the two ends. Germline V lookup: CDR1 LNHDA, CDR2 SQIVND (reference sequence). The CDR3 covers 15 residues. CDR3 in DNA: TGTGCCAGTAGTACGGACGCCGGGACTGGAAGGACCCAGTACTTC. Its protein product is CASSTDAGTGRTQYF.

CDR3 region: CASGSSGRGTDTQYF. CDR3 DNA sequence: TGTGCCAGCGGTTCTAGCGGGAGGGGCACAGATACGCAGTATTTT. V is TRBV6-2 or TRBV6-3 and J is TRBJ2-3, with 12 nucleotides matching TRBD2. The CDR3 extends over 15 amino acids. The ends lost 8 bases at V and 1 base at J; junction bases unmatched: 4. Germline CDR1 MNHEY, CDR2 SVGEGT.

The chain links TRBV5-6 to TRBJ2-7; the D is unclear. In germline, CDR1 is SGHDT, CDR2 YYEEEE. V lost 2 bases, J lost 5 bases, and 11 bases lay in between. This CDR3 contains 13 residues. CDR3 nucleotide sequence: TGTGCCAGCAGCTTCCGCGTTCTCCACGAGCAGTACTTC. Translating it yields CASSFRVLHEQYF. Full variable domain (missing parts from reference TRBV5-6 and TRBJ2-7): DAGVTQSPTHLIKTRGQQVTLRCSPKSGHDTVSWYQQALGQGPQFIFQYYEEEERQRGNFPDRFSGHQFPNYSSELNVNALLLGDSALYLCASSFRVLHEQYFGPGTRLTVT.

The CDR3 sequence is CASSPSSGANQPQHF. DNA for the CDR3: TGTGCCAGCAGCCCAAGCAGCGGAGCAAATCAGCCCCAGCATTTT. V gene TRBV28 combines with J gene TRBJ1-5; D remains ambiguous. Germline CDR1 reads MDHEN; CDR2 reads SYDVKM. The CDR3 runs to 15 residues. With 6 bases removed from V and 4 bases from J, the gap between germline ends came to 16 bases.

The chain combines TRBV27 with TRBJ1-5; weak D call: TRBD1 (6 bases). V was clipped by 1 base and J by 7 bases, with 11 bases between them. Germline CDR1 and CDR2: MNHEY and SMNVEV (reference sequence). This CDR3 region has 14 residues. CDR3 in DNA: TGTGCCAGCAGTTTATTCCCACAGGGACAGCCCCAGCATTTT. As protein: CASSLFPQGQPQHF.

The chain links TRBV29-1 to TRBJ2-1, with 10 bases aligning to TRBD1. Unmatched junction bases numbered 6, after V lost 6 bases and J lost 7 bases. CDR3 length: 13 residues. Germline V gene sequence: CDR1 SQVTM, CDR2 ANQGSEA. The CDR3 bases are TGCAGCGTCACGGGACAGGGGTGGAATGAGCAGTTCTTC. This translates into CSVTGQGWNEQFF.

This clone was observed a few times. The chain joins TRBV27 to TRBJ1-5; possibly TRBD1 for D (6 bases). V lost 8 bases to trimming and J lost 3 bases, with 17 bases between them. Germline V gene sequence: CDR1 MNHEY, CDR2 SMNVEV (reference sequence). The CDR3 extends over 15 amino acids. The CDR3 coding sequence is TGTGCCAGCCGTCTTGGGGGGGCTTTCAATCAGCCCCAGCATTTT. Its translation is CASRLGGAFNQPQHF.

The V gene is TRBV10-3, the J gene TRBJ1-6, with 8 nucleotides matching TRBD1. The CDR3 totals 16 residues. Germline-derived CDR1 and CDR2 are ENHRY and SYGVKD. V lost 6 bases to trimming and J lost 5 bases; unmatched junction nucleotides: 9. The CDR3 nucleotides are TGTGCCATCAGGATATCGATGGGACAGGATAATTCACCCCTCCACTTT. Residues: CAIRISMGQDNSPLHF.

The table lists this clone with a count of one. CDR3 sequence (DNA): TGCAGCGTTGAAATAGCGGGAGGTTTATCCTACGAGCAGTACTTC. Its translation is CSVEIAGGLSYEQYF. The rearrangement joins TRBV29-1 to TRBJ2-7; 10 nucleotides agree with TRBD2. V lost 2 bases and J lost 1; bases outside the gene matches: 5. The germline V gene has CDR1 SQVTM and CDR2 ANQGSEA. This CDR3 has 15 residues.

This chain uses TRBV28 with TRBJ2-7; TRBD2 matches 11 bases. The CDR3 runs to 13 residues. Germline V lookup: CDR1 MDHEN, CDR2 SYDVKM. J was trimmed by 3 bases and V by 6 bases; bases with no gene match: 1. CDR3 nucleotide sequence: TGTGCCAGCAGGGGACTAGCGGTCTACGAGCAGTACTTC. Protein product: CASRGLAVYEQYF.

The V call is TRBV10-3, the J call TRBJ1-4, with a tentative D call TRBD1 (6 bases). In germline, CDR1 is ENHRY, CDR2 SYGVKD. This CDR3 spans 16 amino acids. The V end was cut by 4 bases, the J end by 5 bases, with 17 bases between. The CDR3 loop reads CAISATLQGRNEKLFF. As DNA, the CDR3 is TGTGCCATCAGTGCTACTTTACAGGGCCGGAATGAAAAACTGTTTTTT.